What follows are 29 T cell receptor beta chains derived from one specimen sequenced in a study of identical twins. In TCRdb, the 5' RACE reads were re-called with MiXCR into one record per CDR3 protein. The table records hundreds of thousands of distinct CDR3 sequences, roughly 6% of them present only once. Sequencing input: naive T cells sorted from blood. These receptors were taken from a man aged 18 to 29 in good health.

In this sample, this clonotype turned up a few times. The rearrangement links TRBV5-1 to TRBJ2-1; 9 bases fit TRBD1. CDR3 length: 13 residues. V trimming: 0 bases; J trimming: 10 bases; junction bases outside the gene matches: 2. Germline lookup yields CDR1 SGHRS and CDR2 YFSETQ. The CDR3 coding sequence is TGCGCCAGCAGCTTGGGGACAGGGGTCGAGCAGTTCTTC. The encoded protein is CASSLGTGVEQFF.

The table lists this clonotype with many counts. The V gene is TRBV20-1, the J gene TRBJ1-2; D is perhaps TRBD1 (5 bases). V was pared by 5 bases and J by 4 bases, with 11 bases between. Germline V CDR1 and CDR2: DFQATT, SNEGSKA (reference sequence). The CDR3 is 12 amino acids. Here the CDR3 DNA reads TGCAGTGCTCCGACAGACCCCTATGGCTACACCTTC. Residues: CSAPTDPYGYTF.

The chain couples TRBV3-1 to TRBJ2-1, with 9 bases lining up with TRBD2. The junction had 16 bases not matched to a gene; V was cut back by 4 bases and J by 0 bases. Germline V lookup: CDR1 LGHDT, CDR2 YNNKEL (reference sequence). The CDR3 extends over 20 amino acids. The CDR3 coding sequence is TGTGCCAGCAGCCGCCCACTAGCGGGCAAGCCCCTGAGCTCCTACAATGAGCAGTTCTTC. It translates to CASSRPLAGKPLSSYNEQFF.

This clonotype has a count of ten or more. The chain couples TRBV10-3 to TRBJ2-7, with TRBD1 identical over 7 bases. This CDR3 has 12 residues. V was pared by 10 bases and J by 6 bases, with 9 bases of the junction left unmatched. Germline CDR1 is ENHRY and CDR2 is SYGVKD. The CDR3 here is CATETGTGEQYF. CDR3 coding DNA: TGTGCCACCGAGACAGGGACGGGCGAGCAGTACTTC.

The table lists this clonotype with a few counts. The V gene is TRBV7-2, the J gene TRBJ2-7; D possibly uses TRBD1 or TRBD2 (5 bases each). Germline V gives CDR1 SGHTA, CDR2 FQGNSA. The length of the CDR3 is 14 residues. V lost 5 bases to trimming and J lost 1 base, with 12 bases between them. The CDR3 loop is CASSHRDGSYEQYF. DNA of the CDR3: TGTGCCAGCAGCCACCGGGACGGATCCTACGAGCAGTACTTC.

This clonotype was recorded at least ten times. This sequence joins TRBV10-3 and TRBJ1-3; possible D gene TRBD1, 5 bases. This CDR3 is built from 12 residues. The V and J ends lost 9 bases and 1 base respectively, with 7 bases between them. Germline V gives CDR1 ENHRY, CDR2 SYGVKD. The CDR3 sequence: CAMGGSGNTIYF. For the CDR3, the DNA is TGTGCCATGGGGGGATCTGGAAACACCATATATTTT.

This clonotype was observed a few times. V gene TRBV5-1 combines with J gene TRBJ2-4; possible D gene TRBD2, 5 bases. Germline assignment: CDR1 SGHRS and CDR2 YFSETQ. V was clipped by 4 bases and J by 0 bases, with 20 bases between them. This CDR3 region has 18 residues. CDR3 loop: CASSPWSADSLAKNIQYF. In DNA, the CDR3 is TGCGCCAGCAGCCCCTGGTCGGCGGACTCCTTAGCCAAAAACATTCAGTACTTC. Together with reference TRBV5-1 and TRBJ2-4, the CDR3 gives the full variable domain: KAGVTQTPRYLIKTRGQQVTLSCSPISGHRSVSWYQQTPGQGLQFLFEYFSETQRNKGNFPGRFSGRQFSNSRSEMNVSTLELGDSALYLCASSPWSADSLAKNIQYFGAGTRLSVL.

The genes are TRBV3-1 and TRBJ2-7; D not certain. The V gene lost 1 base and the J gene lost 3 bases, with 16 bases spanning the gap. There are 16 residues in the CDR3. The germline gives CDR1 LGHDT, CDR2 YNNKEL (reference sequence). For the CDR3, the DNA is TGTGCCAGCAGCCAAGTTTCGGGTCGAAACAACTACGAGCAGTACTTC. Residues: CASSQVSGRNNYEQYF.

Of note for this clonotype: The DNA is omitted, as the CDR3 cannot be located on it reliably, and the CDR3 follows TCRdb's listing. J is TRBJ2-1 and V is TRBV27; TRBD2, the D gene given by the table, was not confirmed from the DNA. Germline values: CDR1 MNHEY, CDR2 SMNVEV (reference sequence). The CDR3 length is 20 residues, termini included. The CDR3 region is CASSLFLSSGRISSYNEQFF.

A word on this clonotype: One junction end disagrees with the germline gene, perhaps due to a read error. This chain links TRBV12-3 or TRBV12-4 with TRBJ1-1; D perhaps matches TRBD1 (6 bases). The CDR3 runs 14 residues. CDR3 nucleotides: TGTGCCAGCCGTTTCGGACAGACGAACACTGAAGCTTTCTTT. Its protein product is CASRFGQTNTEAFF.

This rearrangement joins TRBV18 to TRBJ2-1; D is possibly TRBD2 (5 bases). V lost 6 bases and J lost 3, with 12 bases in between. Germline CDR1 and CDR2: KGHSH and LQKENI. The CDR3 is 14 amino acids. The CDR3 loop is CASSGLEDYNEQFF. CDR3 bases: TGTGCCAGCTCTGGACTGGAGGACTACAATGAGCAGTTCTTC.

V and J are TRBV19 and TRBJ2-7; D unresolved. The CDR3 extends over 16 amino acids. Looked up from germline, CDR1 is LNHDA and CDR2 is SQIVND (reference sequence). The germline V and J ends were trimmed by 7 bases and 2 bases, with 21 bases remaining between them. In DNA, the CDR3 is TGTGCCAGTACCACGGCCGGGCACCCGAACCCCTACGAGCAGTACTTC. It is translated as CASTTAGHPNPYEQYF. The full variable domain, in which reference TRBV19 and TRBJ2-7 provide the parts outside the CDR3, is DGGITQSPKYLFRKEGQNVTLSCEQNLNHDAMYWYRQDPGQGLRLIYYSQIVNDFQKGDIAEGYSVSREKKESFPLTVTSAQKNPTAFYLCASTTAGHPNPYEQYFGPGTRLTVT.

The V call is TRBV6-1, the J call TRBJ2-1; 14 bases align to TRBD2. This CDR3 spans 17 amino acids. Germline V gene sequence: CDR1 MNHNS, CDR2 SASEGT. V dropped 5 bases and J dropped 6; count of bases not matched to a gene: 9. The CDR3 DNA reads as TGTGCCAGCAGTCTCATTGCGACTAGCGGGAGGGGCAATGAGCAGTTCTTC. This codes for CASSLIATSGRGNEQFF.

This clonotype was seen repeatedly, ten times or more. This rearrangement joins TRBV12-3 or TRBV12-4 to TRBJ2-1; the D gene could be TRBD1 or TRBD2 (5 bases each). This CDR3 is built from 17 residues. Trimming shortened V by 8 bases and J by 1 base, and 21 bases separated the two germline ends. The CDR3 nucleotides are TGTGCCAGCCTGAGGGAAAGGGGCCCGAATTCCTACAATGAGCAGTTCTTC. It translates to CASLRERGPNSYNEQFF.

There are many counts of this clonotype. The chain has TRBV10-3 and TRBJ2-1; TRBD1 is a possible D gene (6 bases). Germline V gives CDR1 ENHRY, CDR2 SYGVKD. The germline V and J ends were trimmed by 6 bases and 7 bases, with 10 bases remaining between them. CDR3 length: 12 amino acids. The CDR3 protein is CAISRTANEQFF. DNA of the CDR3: TGTGCCATCAGCCGGACAGCGAATGAGCAGTTCTTC.

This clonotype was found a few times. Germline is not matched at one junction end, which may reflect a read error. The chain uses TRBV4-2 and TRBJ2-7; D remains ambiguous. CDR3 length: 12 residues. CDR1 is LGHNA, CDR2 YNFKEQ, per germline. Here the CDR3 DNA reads TGTGCCAGCAGCCAAGATTCCTTCGAGCAGTACTTC. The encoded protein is CASSQDSFEQYF.

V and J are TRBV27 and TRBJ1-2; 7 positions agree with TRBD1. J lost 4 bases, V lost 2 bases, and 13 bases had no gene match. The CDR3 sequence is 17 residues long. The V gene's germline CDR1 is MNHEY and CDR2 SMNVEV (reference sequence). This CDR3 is CASSLKPTGERSYGYTF. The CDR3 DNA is TGTGCCAGCAGTTTAAAACCTACAGGGGAAAGAAGCTATGGCTACACCTTC.

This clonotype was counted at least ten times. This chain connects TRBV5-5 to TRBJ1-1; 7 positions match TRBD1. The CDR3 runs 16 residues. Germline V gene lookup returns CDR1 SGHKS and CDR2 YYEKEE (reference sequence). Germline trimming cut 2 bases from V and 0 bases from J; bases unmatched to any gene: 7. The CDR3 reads CASSFEGTAMNTEAFF. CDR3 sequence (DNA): TGTGCCAGCAGCTTTGAAGGGACAGCGATGAACACTGAAGCTTTCTTT.

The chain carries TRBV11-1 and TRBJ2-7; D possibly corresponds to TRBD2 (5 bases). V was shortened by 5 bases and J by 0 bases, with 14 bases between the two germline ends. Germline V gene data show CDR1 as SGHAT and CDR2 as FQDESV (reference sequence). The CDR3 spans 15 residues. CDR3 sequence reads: CASSDRTSRSYEQYF. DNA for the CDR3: TGTGCCAGCAGCGACCGGACTTCCCGCTCCTACGAGCAGTACTTC.

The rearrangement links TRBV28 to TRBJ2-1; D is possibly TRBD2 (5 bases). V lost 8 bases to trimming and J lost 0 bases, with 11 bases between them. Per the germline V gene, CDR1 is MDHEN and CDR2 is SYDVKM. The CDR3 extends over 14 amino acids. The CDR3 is CASFSGSSYNEQFF. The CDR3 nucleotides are TGTGCCAGCTTCTCGGGAAGCTCCTACAATGAGCAGTTCTTC. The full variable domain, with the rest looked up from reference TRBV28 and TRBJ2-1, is DVKVTQSSRYLVKRTGEKVFLECVQDMDHENMFWYRQDPGLGLRLIYFSYDVKMKEKGDIPEGYSVSREKKERFSLILESASTNQTSMYLCASFSGSSYNEQFFGPGTRLTVL.

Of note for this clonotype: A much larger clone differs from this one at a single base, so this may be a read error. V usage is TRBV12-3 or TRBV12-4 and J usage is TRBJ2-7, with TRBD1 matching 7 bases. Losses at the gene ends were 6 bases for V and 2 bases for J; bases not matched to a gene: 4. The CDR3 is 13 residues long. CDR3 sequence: CASSHRGAYEQYF. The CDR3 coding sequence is TGTGCCAGCAGCCACAGGGGCGCCTACGAGCAGTACTTC.

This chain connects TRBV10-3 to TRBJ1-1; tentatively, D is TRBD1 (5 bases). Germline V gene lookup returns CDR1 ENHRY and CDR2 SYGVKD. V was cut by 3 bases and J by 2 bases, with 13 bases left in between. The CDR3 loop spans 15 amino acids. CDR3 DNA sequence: TGTGCCATCAGTGACTTCAGGGAGGTTAACACTGAAGCTTTCTTT. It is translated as CAISDFREVNTEAFF.

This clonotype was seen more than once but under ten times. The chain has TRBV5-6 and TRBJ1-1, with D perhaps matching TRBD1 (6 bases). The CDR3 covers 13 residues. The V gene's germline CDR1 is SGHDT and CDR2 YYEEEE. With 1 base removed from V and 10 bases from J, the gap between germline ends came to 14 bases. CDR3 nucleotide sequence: TGTGCCAGCAGCTTGCGGGGGCAGGGTAGAGCTTTCTTT. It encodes CASSLRGQGRAFF.

CDR3 sequence reads: CATLARLAGDNEQFF. Here the CDR3 DNA reads TGTGCCACCCTCGCCCGACTAGCGGGGGACAATGAGCAGTTCTTC. The chain couples TRBV15 to TRBJ2-1; TRBD2 agrees at 12 bases. CDR1 LNHNV and CDR2 YYDKDF come from the germline V gene (reference sequence). J gave up 5 bases and V 8 bases, and 7 bases lay outside the gene matches. This CDR3 has 15 amino acids.

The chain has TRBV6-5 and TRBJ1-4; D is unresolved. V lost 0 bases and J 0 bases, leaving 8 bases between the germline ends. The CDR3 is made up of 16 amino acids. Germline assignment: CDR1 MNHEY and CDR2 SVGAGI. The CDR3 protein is CASSYSSLATNEKLFF. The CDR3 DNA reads TGTGCCAGCAGTTACTCCTCGCTCGCAACTAATGAAAAACTGTTTTTT.

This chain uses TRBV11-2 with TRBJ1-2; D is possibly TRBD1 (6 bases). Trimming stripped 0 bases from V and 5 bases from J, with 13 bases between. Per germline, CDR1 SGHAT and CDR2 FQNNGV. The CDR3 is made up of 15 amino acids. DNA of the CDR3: TGTGCCAGCAGCTTAGATGGGGGCCTTAGGTATGGCTACACCTTC. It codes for CASSLDGGLRYGYTF.

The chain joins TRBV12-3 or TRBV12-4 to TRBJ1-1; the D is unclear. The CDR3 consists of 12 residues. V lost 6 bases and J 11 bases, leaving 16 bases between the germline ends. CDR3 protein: CASRRPGGFAFF. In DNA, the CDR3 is TGTGCCAGCAGACGTCCTGGAGGGTTTGCTTTCTTT.

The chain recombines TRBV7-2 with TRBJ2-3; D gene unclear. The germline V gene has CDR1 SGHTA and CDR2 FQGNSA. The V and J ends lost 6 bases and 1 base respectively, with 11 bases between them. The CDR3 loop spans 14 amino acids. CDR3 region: CASRFGGRTDTQYF. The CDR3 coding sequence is TGTGCCAGCAGGTTTGGCGGACGCACAGATACGCAGTATTTT.

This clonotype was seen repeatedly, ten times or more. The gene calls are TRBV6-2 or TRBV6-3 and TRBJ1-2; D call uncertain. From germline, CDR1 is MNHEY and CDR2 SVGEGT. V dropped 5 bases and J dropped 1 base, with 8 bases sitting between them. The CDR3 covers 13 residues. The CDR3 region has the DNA TGTGCCAGCAGTCCGACCGATAACTATGGCTACACCTTC. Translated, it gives CASSPTDNYGYTF.